Sequencing of this T cell receptor (beta chain) was carried out in a study of chemoradiotherapy in HPV16-positive cancers. Here immunoSEQ multiplex PCR was the method, and the copy in TCRdb shows in-frame clones only, minus some. The repertoire holds about 68,000 clones, with about 90% as singletons. Germline CDR1 reads MNHNS; CDR2 reads SASEGT. Trimming took 6 bases from V and 6 from J, leaving 17 bases between them. The CDR3 sequence is 14 residues long. This receptor was taken from a human donor with HPV-associated anogenital cancer. The chain recombines TRBV6-1 with TRBJ1-2; tentative D call: TRBD1 (6 bases). The input for sequencing was blood, taken from a patient who underwent chemoradiotherapy. CDR3: CASRRGASEHGYTF. As DNA, the CDR3 is TGTGCCAGCAGGAGGGGGGCGTCCGAGCATGGCTACACCTTC.